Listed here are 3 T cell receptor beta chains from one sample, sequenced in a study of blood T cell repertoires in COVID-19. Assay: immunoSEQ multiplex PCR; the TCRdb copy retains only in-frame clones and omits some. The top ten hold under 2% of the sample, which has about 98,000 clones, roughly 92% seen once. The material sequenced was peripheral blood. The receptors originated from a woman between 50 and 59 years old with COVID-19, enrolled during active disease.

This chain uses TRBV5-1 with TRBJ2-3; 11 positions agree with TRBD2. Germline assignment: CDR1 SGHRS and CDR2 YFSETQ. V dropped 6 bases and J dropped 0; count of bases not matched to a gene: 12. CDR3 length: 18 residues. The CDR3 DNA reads TGCGCCAGCACCCGGGGGCTAGCGGGGGGTCCCAGCACAGATACGCAGTATTTT. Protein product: CASTRGLAGGPSTDTQYF. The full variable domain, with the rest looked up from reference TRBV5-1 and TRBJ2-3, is KAGVTQTPRYLIKTRGQQVTLSCSPISGHRSVSWYQQTPGQGLQFLFEYFSETQRNKGNFPGRFSGRQFSNSRSEMNVSTLELGDSALYLCASTRGLAGGPSTDTQYFGPGTRLTVL.

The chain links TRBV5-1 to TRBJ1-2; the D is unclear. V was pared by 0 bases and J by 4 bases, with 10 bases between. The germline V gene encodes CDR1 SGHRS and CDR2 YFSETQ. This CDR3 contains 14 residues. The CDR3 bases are TGCGCCAGCAGCTTGGAGCATAAATCCTATGGCTACACCTTC. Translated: CASSLEHKSYGYTF.

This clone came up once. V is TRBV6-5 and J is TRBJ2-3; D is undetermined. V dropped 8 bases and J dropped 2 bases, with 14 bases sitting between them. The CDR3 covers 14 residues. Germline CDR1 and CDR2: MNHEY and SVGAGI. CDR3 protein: CASLTGFSTDTQYF. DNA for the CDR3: TGTGCCAGCCTAACCGGTTTCTCCACAGATACGCAGTATTTT.